The rows below give T cell receptor beta chains drawn from one sample of a study of cytomegalovirus exposure and HLA in healthy donors. Using immunoSEQ multiplex PCR, the repertoire was profiled, and TCRdb retains in-frame clones only, with some absent. The data show about 210,000 clones, about 80% seen once. Sequenced sample: PBMCs. These TCRs come from a man aged 40-49 years in good health and CMV-seropositive. Each CDR3 is given with its conserved first and last residue. The D gene is left open where the match is weak. Clone size is shown for a subset of rows, as once, few, many or a class of expanded clone.

TRBJ1-3	TRBD1	few	TRBV6-6	TGTGCCAGCAGTTACGGGGACAGGGGGGCGGACACCATATATTTT	CASSYGDRGADTIYF
TRBJ2-2	-	-	TRBV9	TGTGCCAGCAGCCGAGGGGGGACTAAATACACCGGGGAGCTGTTTTTT	CASSRGGTKYTGELFF
TRBJ2-5	-	few	TRBV7-3	TGTGCCAGCAGCTTCGGACGGGGGGCGCTGGGAGAGACCCAGTACTTC	CASSFGRGALGETQYF
TRBJ2-6	-	-	TRBV5-1	TGCGCCAGCAGCCCACAGTTCTCTGGGGCCAACGTCCTGACTTTC	CASSPQFSGANVLTF
TRBJ1-5	TRBD1	-	TRBV4-1	TGCGCCAGCAGCCAAGGACAGGGCATGGGCAATCAGCCCCAGCATTTT	CASSQGQGMGNQPQHF
TRBJ1-5	-	-	TRBV5-1	TGCGCCAGCAGCTTCGGTAGCAATCAGCCCCAGCATTTT	CASSFGSNQPQHF
TRBJ2-5	TRBD2	-	TRBV5-1	TGCGCCAGCAGCTTGGTTCTAGCGGGTCAAGAGACCCAGTACTTC	CASSLVLAGQETQYF
TRBJ2-2	-	-	TRBV30	TGTGCCTGGAGTGCCACGAACACCGGGGAGCTGTTTTTT	CAWSATNTGELFF
TRBJ2-2	-	-	TRBV6-5	TGTGCCAGCAGCCGAACGGGGGGCGTCACCGGGGAGCTGTTTTTT	CASSRTGGVTGELFF
TRBJ2-3	TRBD2	-	TRBV9	TGTGCCAGCAGCATTCTAGCGGGGGTAGATACGCAGTATTTT	CASSILAGVDTQYF
TRBJ2-3	TRBD1	few	TRBV5-4	TGTGCCAGCAGCCCGGGACAGGGCACAGATACGCAGTATTTT	CASSPGQGTDTQYF
TRBJ1-2	-	-	TRBV19	TGTGCCAGTAGTTTAAACAGGGCGGATGGCTACACCTTC	CASSLNRADGYTF
TRBJ2-1	TRBD1	-	TRBV12-5	TGTGCTAGTGGTTTATCGGGACAGGGGTTCAATGAGCAGTTCTTC	CASGLSGQGFNEQFF
TRBJ1-2	TRBD1	once	TRBV5-4	TGTGCCAGCAGCCAGGGACAGGTGGATTATGGCTACACCTTC	CASSQGQVDYGYTF
TRBJ1-4	-	-	TRBV6-6	TGTGCCAGCAGGAACCAGGGGACCTATAATGAAAAACTGTTTTTT	CASRNQGTYNEKLFF
TRBJ2-1	TRBD1	few	TRBV5-6	TGTGCCAGCAGCTTGGTGGGCAGGGGGTTGTCCTACAATGAGCAGTTCTTC	CASSLVGRGLSYNEQFF
TRBJ2-2	TRBD2	-	TRBV7-3	TGTGCCAGCAGCCCCACTAGCGGGAGGACTAACACCGGGGAGCTGTTTTTT	CASSPTSGRTNTGELFF
TRBJ1-2	-	-	TRBV6-5	TGTGCCAGCAGTTACGGCGGGTACTATGGCTACACCTTC	CASSYGGYYGYTF
TRBJ1-2	-	-	TRBV9	TGTGCCAGCAGCGCCGACAGGCCGACTAACTATGGCTACACCTTC	CASSADRPTNYGYTF
TRBJ1-1	-	-	TRBV7-9	TGTGCCAGCAGCACAGGACACACTGAAGCTTTCTTT	CASSTGHTEAFF